Listed below are T cell receptor beta chains from one sample, sequenced in a study of T cells after yellow fever vaccination. TCRdb ran MiXCR on the 5' RACE reads and lists one entry per CDR3 protein. The sample has approximately 180,000 distinct CDR3 sequences, approximately 6% seen once. Sample: CD4+ T cells sorted from PBMCs, taken on the day of the first yellow fever vaccination. The receptors originated from a man younger than 35 who received the YFV17D yellow fever vaccine. Both conserved end residues are part of each CDR3. Each record gives: V gene, D gene, J gene, CDR3 protein. D genes are given only for firm matches.

v_call: TRBV5-1
d_call: TRBD1
j_call: TRBJ1-1
cdr3_aa: CASSWGGQGPNTEAFF

v_call: TRBV20-1
d_call: NA
j_call: TRBJ1-1
cdr3_aa: CSARGQGGYTEAFF

v_call: TRBV20-1
d_call: NA
j_call: TRBJ1-5
cdr3_aa: CSATPGFHLSTSNQPQHF

v_call: TRBV2
d_call: NA
j_call: TRBJ1-1
cdr3_aa: CASSEVENTEAFF

v_call: TRBV29-1
d_call: NA
j_call: TRBJ2-5
cdr3_aa: CSATGGQGWETQYF

v_call: TRBV4-1
d_call: NA
j_call: TRBJ1-3
cdr3_aa: CASSQAGSKGNRRRNTIYF

v_call: TRBV25-1
d_call: TRBD1
j_call: TRBJ2-1
cdr3_aa: CASSEFAGQGSYEQFF

v_call: TRBV18
d_call: TRBD1
j_call: TRBJ2-3
cdr3_aa: CASSPTGGPDTQYF

v_call: TRBV19
d_call: NA
j_call: TRBJ2-4
cdr3_aa: CASSTHRVDIQYF

v_call: TRBV5-1
d_call: NA
j_call: TRBJ1-2
cdr3_aa: CASSLTGLTPGYTF

v_call: TRBV29-1
d_call: TRBD1
j_call: TRBJ1-5
cdr3_aa: CSVEGTGGQPQHF

v_call: TRBV27
d_call: NA
j_call: TRBJ1-1
cdr3_aa: CASRNQDGNTEAFF

v_call: TRBV11-2
d_call: NA
j_call: TRBJ2-2
cdr3_aa: CASSSAGLLNTGELFF

v_call: TRBV11-2
d_call: TRBD2
j_call: TRBJ2-3
cdr3_aa: CASSLGAVGLAGGDTQYF

v_call: TRBV6-1
d_call: NA
j_call: TRBJ2-1
cdr3_aa: CASSGAGVGENEQFF

v_call: TRBV7-9
d_call: NA
j_call: TRBJ2-5
cdr3_aa: CASGTGGSETQYF

v_call: TRBV20-1
d_call: NA
j_call: TRBJ1-1
cdr3_aa: CSAQVPGHRNTEAFF

v_call: TRBV5-1
d_call: TRBD2
j_call: TRBJ2-5
cdr3_aa: CASSLLGGGGQETQYF

v_call: TRBV7-2
d_call: NA
j_call: TRBJ2-5
cdr3_aa: CASSSAPPGGPETQYF

v_call: TRBV6-2/TRBV6-3
d_call: TRBD1
j_call: TRBJ2-5
cdr3_aa: CASSRGQGQETQYF

v_call: TRBV5-6
d_call: NA
j_call: TRBJ2-7
cdr3_aa: CASSLVGFAREQYF

v_call: TRBV12-3/TRBV12-4
d_call: NA
j_call: TRBJ1-4
cdr3_aa: CASSPAGGPNEKLFF

v_call: TRBV4-1
d_call: TRBD1
j_call: TRBJ2-4
cdr3_aa: CASSQDGQGEGGNIQYF

v_call: TRBV5-1
d_call: NA
j_call: TRBJ2-1
cdr3_aa: CASSPRRSSYNEQFF

v_call: TRBV5-1
d_call: NA
j_call: TRBJ2-2
cdr3_aa: CASSLEGSGTGELFF

v_call: TRBV20-1
d_call: TRBD2
j_call: TRBJ2-2
cdr3_aa: CSARDRTSGVGGELFF

v_call: TRBV18
d_call: NA
j_call: TRBJ2-3
cdr3_aa: CASSPLDQAGDTQYF

v_call: TRBV15
d_call: NA
j_call: TRBJ1-5
cdr3_aa: CATSRGGASNQPQHF

v_call: TRBV7-2
d_call: TRBD1
j_call: TRBJ1-4
cdr3_aa: CASSSDRGREKLFF

v_call: TRBV4-3
d_call: NA
j_call: TRBJ2-5
cdr3_aa: CASSQATRGAQYF

v_call: TRBV9
d_call: TRBD1
j_call: TRBJ2-7
cdr3_aa: CASSTGAREQYF

v_call: TRBV12-3/TRBV12-4
d_call: TRBD1
j_call: TRBJ1-2
cdr3_aa: CASSRTGFSSGYTF

v_call: TRBV5-1
d_call: TRBD1
j_call: TRBJ2-7
cdr3_aa: CASSRRTGQYSYEQYF

v_call: TRBV24-1
d_call: NA
j_call: TRBJ1-5
cdr3_aa: CATSDGLSGPEHSNQPQHF

v_call: TRBV5-1
d_call: NA
j_call: TRBJ2-4
cdr3_aa: CASSLALQDIQYF

v_call: TRBV28
d_call: NA
j_call: TRBJ1-1
cdr3_aa: CASSQGLVGTEAFF

v_call: TRBV28
d_call: TRBD2
j_call: TRBJ2-5
cdr3_aa: CASSLLTSGGRGTQYF

v_call: TRBV24-1
d_call: TRBD2
j_call: TRBJ2-2
cdr3_aa: CATSRRLATGELFF

v_call: TRBV10-3
d_call: TRBD1
j_call: TRBJ1-5
cdr3_aa: CAISDTDDRAWQPQHF